What follows are 14 T cell receptor beta chains derived from one specimen sequenced in a study of tumor-infiltrating lymphocytes in primary liver carcinoma. Extraction also yielded germline DNA, while blood RNA was obtained from unsorted whole blood. The researchers produced TCR beta cDNA from around 500 ng total RNA with a constant-region primer. Three nested multiplex PCR rounds of slightly modified ARM-PCR generated TCR beta libraries. TRBV1-TRBV30 forward primers paired with a C-beta reverse primer drove the first two PCR rounds, 10 cycles each. TCRdb processed the multiplex PCR reads anew with MiXCR; each CDR3 protein has one entry. The repertoire holds about 200,000 distinct CDR3 sequences, with roughly two thirds as singletons. What was sequenced was peripheral blood. The receptors shown here come from a woman aged 55-69 years with primary liver carcinoma and hepatitis B virus infection.

In the case of this clonotype: Germline is not matched at one junction end, which may reflect a read error. CDR3 amino acids: CASGLDRFRGDNTEAFF. In nucleotides, the CDR3 is TGTGCCAGCGGCTTAGACAGGTTTAGAGGGGACAACACTGAAGCTTTCTTT. This chain joins TRBV11-1 and TRBJ1-1; tentative D call: TRBD1 (6 bases). The CDR3 extends over 17 amino acids. Germline-derived CDR1 and CDR2 are SGHAT and FQDESV (reference sequence). Full variable domain (outside the CDR3, taken from reference TRBV11-1 and TRBJ1-1): EAEVAQSPRYKITEKSQAVAFWCDPISGHATLYWYRQILGQGPELLVQFQDESVVDDSQLPKDRFSAERLKGVDSTLKIQPAELGDSAMYLCASGLDRFRGDNTEAFFGQGTRLTVV.

In this sample, this clonotype turned up many times. V usage is TRBV6-5 and J usage is TRBJ2-6; 9 nucleotides line up with TRBD1. Germline-derived CDR1 and CDR2 are MNHEY and SVGAGI. The CDR3 extends over 16 amino acids. Trimming removed 5 bases from V and 3 bases from J; junction bases left unmatched: 5. The CDR3 is CASSLTGGGGANVLTF. CDR3 sequence (DNA): TGTGCCAGCAGTCTTACAGGGGGCGGTGGGGCCAACGTCCTGACTTTC.

Worth noting for this clonotype: This may arise from a read error, as a much more abundant clone is one base away. The rearrangement joins TRBV6-1 to TRBJ2-1; a weak D match, TRBD2 (5 bases). Germline values: CDR1 MNHNS, CDR2 SASEGT. This CDR3 contains 16 residues. The CDR3 loop reads CASSERVNGLYNEPFF. The CDR3 DNA reads as TGTGCCAGCAGTGAGAGGGTCAACGGGCTCTACAATGAGCCGTTCTTC.

In regard to this clonotype: A read error may explain this, as a much larger clone is one base away. The J gene is TRBJ2-5, the V gene TRBV4-1; 8 bases align to TRBD1. Per germline, CDR1 MGHRA and CDR2 YSYEKL. This CDR3 spans 17 amino acids. CDR3 amino acids: CVSSQTSYAGGAETQYF. The CDR3 region has the DNA TGCGTCAGCAGCCAGACATCCTACGCAGGGGGCGCGGAGACCCAGTACTTC.

J is TRBJ2-1 and V is TRBV12-3 or TRBV12-4; 8 bases align to TRBD1. The V gene end was trimmed by 3 bases and the J gene end by 13 bases; junction bases not matched to a gene: 17. This CDR3 is 16 amino acids long. CDR3: CASSFARGLFYKEQFF. CDR3 coding DNA: TGTGCCAGCAGTTTTGCCAGGGGGCTATTCTACAAGGAACAGTTCTTC.

Turning to this clonotype: This sequence may be a read error, since a much larger clone differs from it by one base. The V and J genes are TRBV4-2 and TRBJ2-2; D perhaps matches TRBD2 (6 bases). Germline CDR1 reads LGHNA; CDR2 reads YNFKEQ. CDR3 length: 16 residues. The CDR3 loop is CAGSQDSAGGTGELFF. The CDR3 DNA reads TGTGCCGGCAGCCAAGACAGCGCCGGGGGCACCGGGGAGCTGTTTTTT.

The chain recombines TRBV5-1 with TRBJ2-2; D is unresolved. The germline gives CDR1 SGHRS, CDR2 YFSETQ. V lost 4 bases to trimming and J lost 0 bases, with 13 bases between them. The CDR3 has 16 residues. This CDR3 reads CASSLGTASNTGELFF. DNA for the CDR3: TGCGCCAGCAGCCTGGGAACAGCCTCGAACACCGGGGAGCTGTTTTTT.

A remark on this clonotype: Germline is not matched at one junction end, which may reflect a read error. The V call is TRBV5-1, the J call TRBJ2-1; TRBD2 aligns across 7 bases. CDR3 size: 16 residues. Germline CDR1 reads SGHRS; CDR2 reads YFSETQ. The CDR3 protein is CSSSLEWEGTLDEQFF. The CDR3 DNA sequence: TGCTCCAGCAGCTTGGAATGGGAGGGCACTTTGGATGAGCAGTTCTTC. The variable domain in full, with the rest retrieved from reference TRBV5-1 and TRBJ2-1, is KAGVTQTPRYLIKTRGQQVTLSCSPISGHRSVSWYQQTPGQGLQFLFEYFSETQRNKGNFPGRFSGRQFSNSRSEMNVSTLELGDSALYLCSSSLEWEGTLDEQFFGPGTRLTVL.

CDR3 protein: CASSQAESYGHYF. CDR3 in DNA: TGTGCCAGCAGCCAAGCAGAATCCTACGGGCACTACTTC. V gene TRBV4-2 combines with J gene TRBJ2-7; the D is unclear. Germline CDR1 reads LGHNA; CDR2 reads YNFKEQ. The V end lost 1 base, the J end lost 13 bases, and 17 bases lay between the germline ends. This CDR3 comprises 13 residues.

This clonotype was observed at least ten times. The chain carries TRBV6-6 and TRBJ1-3; 9 bases fit TRBD1. There are 13 residues in the CDR3. Germline V gives CDR1 MNHNY, CDR2 SVGAGI (reference sequence). The J segment lost 12 bases and the V segment lost 6 bases, leaving 9 bases of the junction unmatched. CDR3 nucleotides: TGTGCCAGCAGCGGAGGGACAGGGAAAAACATATATTTT. It specifies CASSGGTGKNIYF.

The V gene is TRBV11-2, the J gene TRBJ2-1; perhaps TRBD2 as D (5 bases). CDR1 SGHAT and CDR2 FQNNGV come from the germline V gene. Trimming took 9 bases from V and 4 from J, leaving 13 bases between them. This CDR3 is 13 amino acids long. CDR3: CARGPADYNEQFF. As DNA, the CDR3 is TGTGCCAGAGGCCCAGCGGATTACAATGAGCAGTTCTTC.

A remark on this clonotype: A much more abundant neighbour one base away suggests this may be a read error. The J gene is TRBJ2-7, the V gene TRBV4-2; 7 bases are shared with TRBD2. The germline CDR1 and CDR2 sequences are LGHNA and YNFKEQ. Unmatched junction bases numbered 10, after V lost 0 bases and J lost 5 bases. The CDR3 is 16 residues long. CDR3 in amino acids: CASSQESFARENEQYF. The CDR3 region has the DNA TGTGCCAGCAGCCAAGAAAGTTTTGCGCGGGAGAACGAGCAGTACTTC.

The sample holds many counts of this clonotype. The V call is TRBV5-4, the J call TRBJ2-1, with 10 bases aligning to TRBD1. This CDR3 is built from 16 residues. Looked up from germline, CDR1 is SGHNT and CDR2 is YYREEE (reference sequence). V lost 2 bases to trimming and J lost 3 bases; unmatched junction nucleotides: 5. The CDR3: CASSLDRGRNYNEQFF. The CDR3 DNA sequence: TGTGCCAGCAGCTTAGACAGGGGGCGAAACTACAATGAGCAGTTCTTC.

V is TRBV28 and J is TRBJ2-2, with D unclear. Trimming shortened V by 7 bases and J by 7 bases, and 10 bases separated the two germline ends. From germline, CDR1 is MDHEN and CDR2 SYDVKM. The CDR3 is 12 residues long. The CDR3 region is CASNMRDGELFF. CDR3 nucleotides: TGTGCCAGCAACATGAGAGACGGGGAGCTGTTTTTT. Combining the CDR3 with reference TRBV28 and TRBJ2-2 gives the whole variable domain DVKVTQSSRYLVKRTGEKVFLECVQDMDHENMFWYRQDPGLGLRLIYFSYDVKMKEKGDIPEGYSVSREKKERFSLILESASTNQTSMYLCASNMRDGELFFGEGSRLTVL.